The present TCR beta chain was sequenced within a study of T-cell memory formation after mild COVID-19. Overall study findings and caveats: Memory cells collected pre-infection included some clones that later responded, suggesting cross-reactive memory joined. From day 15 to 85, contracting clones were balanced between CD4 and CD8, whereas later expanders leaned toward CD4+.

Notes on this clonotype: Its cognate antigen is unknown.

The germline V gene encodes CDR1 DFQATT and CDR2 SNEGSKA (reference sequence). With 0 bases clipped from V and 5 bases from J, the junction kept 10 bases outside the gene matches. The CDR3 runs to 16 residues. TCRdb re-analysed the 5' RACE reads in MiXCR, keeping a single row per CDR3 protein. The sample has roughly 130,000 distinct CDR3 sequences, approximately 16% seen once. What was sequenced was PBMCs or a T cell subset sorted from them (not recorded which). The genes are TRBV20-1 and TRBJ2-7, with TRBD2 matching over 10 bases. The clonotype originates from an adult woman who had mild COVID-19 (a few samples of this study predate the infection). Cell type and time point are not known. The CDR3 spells CSARDPERGGMNEQYF. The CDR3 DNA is TGCAGTGCTAGAGATCCCGAGCGGGGGGGCATGAACGAGCAGTACTTC.